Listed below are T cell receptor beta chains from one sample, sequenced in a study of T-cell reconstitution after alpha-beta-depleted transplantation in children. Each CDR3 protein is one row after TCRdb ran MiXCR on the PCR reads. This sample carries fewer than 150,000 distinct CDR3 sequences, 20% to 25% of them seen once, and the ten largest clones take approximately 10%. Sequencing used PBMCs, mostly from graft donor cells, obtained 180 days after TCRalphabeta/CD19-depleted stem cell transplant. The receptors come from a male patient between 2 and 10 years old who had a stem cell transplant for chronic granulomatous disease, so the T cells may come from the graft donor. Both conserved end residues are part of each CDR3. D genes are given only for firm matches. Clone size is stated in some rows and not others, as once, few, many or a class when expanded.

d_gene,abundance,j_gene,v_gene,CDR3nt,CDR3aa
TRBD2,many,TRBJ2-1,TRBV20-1,TGCAGTGCTCACCGACTAGCGGGATCCTACAATGAGCAGTTCTTC,CSAHRLAGSYNEQFF
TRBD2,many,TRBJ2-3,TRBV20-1,TGCAGTGCTAGGACTAGCGGGAGCCATACGCAGTATTTT,CSARTSGSHTQYF
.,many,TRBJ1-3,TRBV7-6,TGTGCCAGCAGGCCTACATGGGACTCTGGAAACACCATATATTTT,CASRPTWDSGNTIYF
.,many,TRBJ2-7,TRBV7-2,TGTGCCAGCAGCCCGAGCGGAAAGCAGTACTTC,CASSPSGKQYF
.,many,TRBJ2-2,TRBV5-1,TGCGCCAGCAGCTTATTAGAGGCCGTCGGGGAGCTGTTTTTT,CASSLLEAVGELFF
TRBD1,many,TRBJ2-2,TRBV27,TGTGCCAGCGGGACAGGAGAGACCGGGGAGCTGTTTTTT,CASGTGETGELFF
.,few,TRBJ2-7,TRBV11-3,TGTGCCAGCAGCCCTCGGAGTGGGGTTAGGGACGAGCAGTACTTC,CASSPRSGVRDEQYF
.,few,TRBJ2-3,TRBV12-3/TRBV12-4,TGTGCCAGCAGTGAACGGGGGGCCTTAACAGATACGCAGTATTTT,CASSERGALTDTQYF
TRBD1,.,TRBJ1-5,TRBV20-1,TGCAGTGCTAGAGCGGACAGGGGGCGAGACAATCAGCCCCAGCATTTT,CSARADRGRDNQPQHF
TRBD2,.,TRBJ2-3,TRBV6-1,TGTGCCAGCAGCCAAACTAGCGGGAGGGCCAAGGTTCGGGCAGATACGCAGTATTTT,CASSQTSGRAKVRADTQYF
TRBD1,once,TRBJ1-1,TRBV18,TGTGCCAGCTCACAGGGACAGAGAAACACTGAAGCTTTCTTT,CASSQGQRNTEAFF
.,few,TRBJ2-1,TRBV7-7,TGTGCCAGCAGCGCCGCGGCGTTTAACAATGAGCAGTTCTTC,CASSAAAFNNEQFF
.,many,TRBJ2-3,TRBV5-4,TGTGCCAGCAGCTCCGGGCCCCTCACAGATACGCAGTATTTT,CASSSGPLTDTQYF
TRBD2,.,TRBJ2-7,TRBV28,TGTGCCAGCAGACCTAGCGGGAGATTCGGCGAGCAGTACTTC,CASRPSGRFGEQYF
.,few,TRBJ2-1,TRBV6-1,TGTGCCAGCAGTAGCCCCCACGGCTTCTCCAATGAGCAGTTCTTC,CASSSPHGFSNEQFF
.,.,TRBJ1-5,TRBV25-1,TGTGCCAGCAGTCTGAGGGGGGTACATCAGCCCCAGCATTTT,CASSLRGVHQPQHF
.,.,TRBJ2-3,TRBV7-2,TGTGCCAGCAGCTTAGTTAGATGGACAGCTAGCACAGATACGCAGTATTTT,CASSLVRWTASTDTQYF
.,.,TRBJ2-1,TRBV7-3,TGTGCCAGCAGCTTAGGGCACTACAATGAGCAGTTCTTC,CASSLGHYNEQFF
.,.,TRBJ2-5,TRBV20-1,TGCAGTGCTAGAGATTTCGCATCCGAGACCCAGTACTTC,CSARDFASETQYF
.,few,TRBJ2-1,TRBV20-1,TGCAGTGCTAGCGGGAGTCTCGATGAGCAGTTCTTC,CSASGSLDEQFF
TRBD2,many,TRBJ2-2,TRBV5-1,TGCGCCAGCAGCCCACGAGGGCTAGCGGGAAACACCGGGGAGCTGTTTTTT,CASSPRGLAGNTGELFF
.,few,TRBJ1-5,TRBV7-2,TGTGCCAGCAGCCGTTCGGATAGCAATCAGCCCCAGCATTTT,CASSRSDSNQPQHF
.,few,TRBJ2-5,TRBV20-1,TGCAGTGCCCCGCAAGAGACCCAGTACTTC,CSAPQETQYF
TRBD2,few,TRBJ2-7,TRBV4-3,TGCGCCAGCAGCCAAGATCCCCTAGCGGGCTACGAGCAGTACTTC,CASSQDPLAGYEQYF
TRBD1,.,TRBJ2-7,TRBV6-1,TGTGCCAGCAGATGGGGCAGGGGGCAATCTATTTACGAGCAGTACTTC,CASRWGRGQSIYEQYF
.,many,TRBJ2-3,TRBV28,TGTGCCAGCAGCGAGGGGGACGCGGGAGATACGCAGTATTTT,CASSEGDAGDTQYF
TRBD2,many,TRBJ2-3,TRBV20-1,TGCAGTGCTAGAGACGGGACTAGCGGGAGGACAGATACGCAGTATTTT,CSARDGTSGRTDTQYF
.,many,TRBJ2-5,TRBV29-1,TGCAGCGTTGATCTGGGGCTAGTGGTGGAGACCCAGTACTTC,CSVDLGLVVETQYF
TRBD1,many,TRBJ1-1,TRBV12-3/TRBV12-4,TGTGCCAGCAGTCCGGGACAGGTGGTGAACACTGAAGCTTTCTTT,CASSPGQVVNTEAFF
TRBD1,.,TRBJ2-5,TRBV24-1,TGTGCCACCAGTGATTTTACGAGACAGGGCCACGAGACCCAGTACTTC,CATSDFTRQGHETQYF
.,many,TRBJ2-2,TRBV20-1,TGCAGTGCAAAAAAGCACACCGGGGAGCTGTTTTTT,CSAKKHTGELFF
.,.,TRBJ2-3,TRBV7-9,TGTGCCAGCAGCTTAGAAGATCCCGGCCAGAGATTGACGCAGTATTTT,CASSLEDPGQRLTQYF
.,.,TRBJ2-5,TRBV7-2,TGTGCCAGCAGCTTAGCGGCAGATCAAGAGACCCAGTACTTC,CASSLAADQETQYF
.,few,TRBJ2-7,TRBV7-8,TGTGCCAGCGGACGGACAGCATCCTACGAGCAGTACTTC,CASGRTASYEQYF
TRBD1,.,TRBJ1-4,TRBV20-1,TGCAGTGCTGGAATCGGACAGGGTGATGAAAAACTGTTTTTT,CSAGIGQGDEKLFF
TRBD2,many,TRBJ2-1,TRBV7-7,TGTGCTAGCAGCCGACTAGCGGGGGGGAAGGGCAATGAGCAGTTCTTC,CASSRLAGGKGNEQFF
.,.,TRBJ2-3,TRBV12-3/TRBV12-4,TGTGCCAGCAGTTCTCTCGGGGGGCCAAGCACAGATACGCAGTATTTT,CASSSLGGPSTDTQYF
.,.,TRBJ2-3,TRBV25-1,TGTGCCAGCAGTGGGGTAGGCACAGATACGCAGTATTTT,CASSGVGTDTQYF
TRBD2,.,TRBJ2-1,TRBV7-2,TGTGCCAGCAGCCCTCGCGGGGGGGGCGTCGAGCAGTTCTTC,CASSPRGGGVEQFF
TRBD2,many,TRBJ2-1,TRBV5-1,TGCGCCAGCAGCAAGGATTTAGCGGGAGGCTCTGTGTTCTTC,CASSKDLAGGSVFF
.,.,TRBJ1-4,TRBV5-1,TGCGCCAGCAGCAATTATAATGAAAAACTGTTTTTT,CASSNYNEKLFF
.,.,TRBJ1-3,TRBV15,TGTGCCACCAGTTCCATCGGCCCTGTCTCTGGAAACACCATATATTTT,CATSSIGPVSGNTIYF
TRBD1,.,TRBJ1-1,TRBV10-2,TGCGCCAGCAGGGGGACAGGGAACACTGAAGCTTTCTTT,CASRGTGNTEAFF
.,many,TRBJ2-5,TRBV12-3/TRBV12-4,TGTGCCAGCAGTTTAGCGCAACTGGGAAGGGAGACCCAGTACTTC,CASSLAQLGRETQYF
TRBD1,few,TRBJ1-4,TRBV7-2,TGTGCCAGCAGCTTCCCCGGGACAGGGACTGAAAAACTGTTTTTT,CASSFPGTGTEKLFF
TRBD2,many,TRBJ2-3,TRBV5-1,TGCGCCAGCACTGCCCCCGATTTAGCCCCGCGGGGGGAAGAGTATTTT,CASTAPDLAPRGEEYF
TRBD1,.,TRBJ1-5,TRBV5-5,TGTGCCAGCAGCACGACAGGGGCACTCAATCAGCCCCAGCATTTT,CASSTTGALNQPQHF
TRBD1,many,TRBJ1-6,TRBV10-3,TGTGCCATCAGCCGGGACAGGGGAGGTTCACCCCTCCACTTT,CAISRDRGGSPLHF
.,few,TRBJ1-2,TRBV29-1,TGCAGCGTTGCGATGTTTGATGAGGGCCACTATGGCTACACCTTC,CSVAMFDEGHYGYTF
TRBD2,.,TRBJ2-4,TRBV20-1,TGCAGTGCTAGAGTCCTAGCGGGAAACGGTAACATTCAGTACTTC,CSARVLAGNGNIQYF
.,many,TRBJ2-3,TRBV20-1,TGCAGTGCTAGATCCCCCTCCCGGGACTTTCACTCAGATACGCAGTATTTT,CSARSPSRDFHSDTQYF
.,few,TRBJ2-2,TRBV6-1,TGTGCCAGCAGTGGGGACGGGGACACCGGGGAGCTGTTTTTT,CASSGDGDTGELFF
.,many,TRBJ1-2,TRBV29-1,TGCAGCGTACAACAGGGCGATAGCTATGGCTACACCTTC,CSVQQGDSYGYTF